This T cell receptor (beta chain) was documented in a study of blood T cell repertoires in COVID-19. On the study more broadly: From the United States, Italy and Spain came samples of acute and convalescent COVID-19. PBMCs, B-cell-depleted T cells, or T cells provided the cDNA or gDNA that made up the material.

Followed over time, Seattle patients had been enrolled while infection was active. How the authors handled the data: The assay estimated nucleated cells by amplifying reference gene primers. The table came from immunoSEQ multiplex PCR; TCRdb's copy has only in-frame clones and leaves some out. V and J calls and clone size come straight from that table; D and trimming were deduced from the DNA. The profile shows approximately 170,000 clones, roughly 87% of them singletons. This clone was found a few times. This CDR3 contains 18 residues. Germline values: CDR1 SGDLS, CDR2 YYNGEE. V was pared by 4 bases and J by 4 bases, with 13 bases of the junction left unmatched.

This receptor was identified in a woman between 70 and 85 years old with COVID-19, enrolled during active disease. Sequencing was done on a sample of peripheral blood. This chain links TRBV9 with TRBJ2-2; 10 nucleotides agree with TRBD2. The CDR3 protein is CASSPGASGSVRTGELFF. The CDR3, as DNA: TGTGCCAGCAGCCCCGGGGCTAGCGGGAGCGTACGCACCGGGGAGCTGTTTTTT.